These 31 T cell receptor beta chains came from one sample sequenced in a study of blood T cell repertoires in COVID-19. Measured with immunoSEQ multiplex PCR; TCRdb has only the in-frame clones, and not every one. Found here are a few hundred thousand clones, around four fifths of them singletons; the top ten hold around 4.5%. The sample comprised peripheral blood. The source of these receptors is a woman aged 50 to 65 with active or convalescent COVID-19.

The V and J genes are TRBV7-9 and TRBJ1-6, with 7 positions matching TRBD1. CDR1 and CDR2 (germline): SEHNR, FQNEAQ (reference sequence). The CDR3 length is 15 residues. After removal of 1 base from V and 10 bases from J, the junction contained 7 bases not matched to a gene. CDR3 region: CASSLGTGASSPLHF. CDR3 bases: TGTGCCAGCAGCTTAGGGACAGGCGCCAGCTCACCCCTCCACTTT.

This clone was recorded only once. This sequence joins TRBV5-6 and TRBJ1-2; D unresolved. V lost 0 bases to trimming and J lost 0 bases, with 9 bases between them. Germline-derived CDR1 and CDR2 are SGHDT and YYEEEE. This CDR3 is 15 amino acids long. The CDR3 DNA reads as TGTGCCAGCAGCTTGGCCCCGGGATCTAACTATGGCTACACCTTC. Translation gives CASSLAPGSNYGYTF.

This clone was observed a single time. This chain joins TRBV5-5 and TRBJ1-2; 7 bases match TRBD1. Trimming at V came to 3 bases and at J to 0 bases, leaving 5 bases not matched to a gene. Germline values: CDR1 SGHKS, CDR2 YYEKEE (reference sequence). The CDR3 loop spans 15 amino acids. The CDR3 is CASSSTGTANYGYTF. CDR3 bases: TGTGCCAGCAGCTCGACAGGGACAGCTAACTATGGCTACACCTTC.

V usage is TRBV6-5 and J usage is TRBJ1-5; D is undetermined. Trimming stripped 6 bases from V and 5 bases from J, with 17 bases between. The germline gives CDR1 MNHEY, CDR2 SVGAGI. The CDR3 extends over 15 amino acids. The CDR3 coding sequence is TGTGCCAGCAGGGCCTTAGGAGGGAGGGATCAGCCCCAGCATTTT. Its protein is CASRALGGRDQPQHF.

This chain joins TRBV21-1 and TRBJ1-2. TRBV21-1 is termed a pseudogene. The CDR3 consists of 15 residues. The CDR3 is CASSTKGRGAQGYTF. DNA of the CDR3: TGTGCCAGCAGCACCAAAGGCCGGGGGGCTCAAGGCTACACCTTC.

This clone has just one count. The rearrangement links TRBV15 to TRBJ1-4, with D possibly being TRBD1 (6 bases). This CDR3 region has 14 residues. Trimming removed 3 bases from V and 8 bases from J, with 13 bases in between. CDR1 and CDR2 from the germline V gene are LNHNV and YYDKDF (reference sequence). CDR3 sequence: CATSSRDTGEKLFF. The CDR3 bases are TGTGCCACCAGCAGCCGGGACACCGGAGAAAAACTGTTTTTT.

The V and J genes are TRBV30 and TRBJ2-1; 11 bases align to TRBD2. CDR3 length: 12 residues. J gave up 15 bases and V 0 bases, and 4 bases lay outside the gene matches. CDR1 is GTSNPN and CDR2 is SVGIG in the germline V gene (reference sequence). CDR3 loop: CAWSVRLAGRFF. In nucleotides, the CDR3 is TGTGCCTGGAGTGTCCGACTAGCGGGAAGGTTCTTC.

The gene calls are TRBV19 and TRBJ1-5; D might be TRBD1 (5 bases). The CDR3 spans 14 residues. The germline gives CDR1 LNHDA, CDR2 SQIVND (reference sequence). V shed 3 bases and J shed 7 bases, with 13 bases lying between them. This chain's CDR3 is CASSIAGAPQPQHF. DNA for the CDR3: TGTGCCAGTAGTATTGCTGGGGCTCCCCAGCCCCAGCATTTT.

This sequence joins TRBV2 and TRBJ2-5, with D perhaps matching TRBD1 (6 bases). Germline V CDR1 and CDR2: SNHLY, FYNNEI. This CDR3 has 15 amino acids. V lost 5 bases and J 2 bases, leaving 15 bases between the germline ends. CDR3 sequence reads: CASSSNRDMQETQYF. CDR3 nucleotides: TGTGCCAGCAGTAGTAACAGGGACATGCAAGAGACCCAGTACTTC. The full variable domain, rest sourced from reference TRBV2 and TRBJ2-5, is EPEVTQTPSHQVTQMGQEVILRCVPISNHLYFYWYRQILGQKVEFLVSFYNNEISEKSEIFDDQFSVERPDGSNFTLKIRSTKLEDSAMYFCASSSNRDMQETQYFGPGTRLLVL.

This clone has a handful of counts. The rearrangement joins TRBV6-5 to TRBJ2-1; 9 bases agree with TRBD2. The CDR3 has 13 amino acids. CDR1 and CDR2 (germline): MNHEY, SVGAGI. V gave up 10 bases and J gave up 6 bases; unmatched junction bases: 7. The CDR3: CATGGTSINEQFF. CDR3 nucleotides: TGTGCCACCGGGGGGACTAGCATCAATGAGCAGTTCTTC.

The chain couples TRBV3-1 (or the pseudogene TRBV3-2) to TRBJ2-2; TRBD2 aligns across 8 bases. Germline V gene data show CDR1 as LGHDT and CDR2 as YNNKEL (reference sequence). V dropped 5 bases and J dropped 5; count of bases not matched to a gene: 7. CDR3 length: 15 amino acids. The CDR3 sequence is CASSRSGRGTGELFF. CDR3 nucleotides: TGTGCCAGCAGCAGAAGCGGGAGAGGAACCGGGGAGCTGTTTTTT.

This clone was observed a handful of times. The rearrangement uses TRBV18 and TRBJ1-1, with 7 bases aligning to TRBD1. Trimming removed 6 bases from V and 3 bases from J; junction bases left unmatched: 13. Germline lookup yields CDR1 KGHSH and CDR2 LQKENI. The CDR3 extends over 16 amino acids. CDR3 residues: CASSLLQGDRDTEAFF. CDR3 DNA: TGTGCCAGCTCTCTACTCCAGGGGGACCGCGACACTGAAGCTTTCTTT.

V is TRBV2 and J is TRBJ2-1; 7 nucleotides match TRBD2. The CDR3 covers 14 residues. J was trimmed by 10 bases and V by 4 bases; bases with no gene match: 10. The germline V gene has CDR1 SNHLY and CDR2 FYNNEI. Here the CDR3 reads CASSVTSRSGEQFF. CDR3 nucleotides: TGTGCCAGCAGTGTGACTAGCCGGTCCGGGGAGCAGTTCTTC.

This chain joins TRBV11-2 and TRBJ2-7, with TRBD2 identical over 7 bases. The germline gives CDR1 SGHAT, CDR2 FQNNGV. The CDR3 length is 15 residues. Trimming at V came to 5 bases and at J to 0 bases, leaving 7 bases not matched to a gene. As DNA, the CDR3 is TGTGCCAGCAGCCCTCACCTAGCGGACTCCTACGAGCAGTACTTC. Translation: CASSPHLADSYEQYF.

This rearrangement joins TRBV12-5 to TRBJ1-2, with D possibly matching TRBD1 (5 bases). The CDR3 length is 12 residues. The germline gives CDR1 LGHNT, CDR2 FRNRAP. Trimming shortened V by 2 bases and J by 8 bases, and 9 bases separated the two germline ends. CDR3: CASGLRPGGYTF. CDR3 DNA sequence: TGTGCTAGTGGTTTGAGGCCAGGGGGCTACACCTTC.

This rearrangement joins TRBV14 to TRBJ1-1; 8 bases match TRBD1. The J segment lost 1 base and the V segment lost 4 bases, leaving 2 bases of the junction unmatched. CDR1 is SGHDN, CDR2 FVKESK, per germline. The CDR3 extends over 14 amino acids. The DNA for the CDR3 is TGTGCCAGCAGCCTCGACAGGGGGAACACTGAAGCTTTCTTT. It specifies CASSLDRGNTEAFF.

This chain links TRBV4-2 with TRBJ2-7; 7 nucleotides line up with TRBD2. This CDR3 region has 16 residues. The V segment lost 0 bases and the J segment 2 bases; nucleotides outside the gene matches: 7. Per the germline V gene, CDR1 is LGHNA and CDR2 is YNFKEQ. The DNA of the CDR3 is TGTGCCAGCAGCCAAGAGATCGGCGGGGGAGCCTACGAGCAGTACTTC. This translates into CASSQEIGGGAYEQYF.

J is TRBJ1-1 and V is TRBV9; no reliable D call. The CDR3 extends over 14 amino acids. Germline CDR1 reads SGDLS; CDR2 reads YYNGEE. Trimming removed 2 bases at V and 3 bases at J, with 11 bases between. CDR3 region: CASSVPGVDTEAFF. DNA for the CDR3: TGTGCCAGCAGCGTGCCGGGAGTGGACACTGAAGCTTTCTTT. The variable domain in full, completed from reference TRBV9 and TRBJ1-1, reads DSGVTQTPKHLITATGQRVTLRCSPRSGDLSVYWYQQSLDQGLQFLIQYYNGEERAKGNILERFSAQQFPDLHSELNLSSLELGDSALYFCASSVPGVDTEAFFGQGTRLTVV.

V is TRBV10-3 and J is TRBJ2-1, with 7 bases fitting TRBD2. With 5 bases clipped from V and 10 bases from J, the junction kept 14 bases outside the gene matches. Germline CDR1 is ENHRY and CDR2 is SYGVKD. The CDR3 extends over 15 amino acids. CDR3 sequence reads: CAISSTNREAGEQFF. In DNA form, the CDR3 reads TGTGCCATCAGTTCAACTAACCGGGAGGCAGGAGAGCAGTTCTTC.

This chain links TRBV18 with TRBJ1-5, with 10 bases fitting TRBD1. Germline CDR1 reads KGHSH; CDR2 reads LQKENI. V lost 3 bases, J lost 7 bases, and 12 bases stayed unmatched. The CDR3 length is 17 residues. CDR3 sequence reads: CASSPLGGTGADQPQHF. CDR3 bases: TGTGCCAGCTCACCCCTAGGGGGGACAGGGGCCGACCAGCCCCAGCATTTT.

V and J are TRBV18 and TRBJ2-7; D remains unclear. The CDR3 is 14 residues long. The V end was cut by 1 base, the J end by 1 base, with 8 bases between. Germline CDR1 KGHSH, CDR2 LQKENI. CDR3 bases: TGTGCCAGCTCACCACGAGTCGGTTCCTACGAGCAGTACTTC. It encodes CASSPRVGSYEQYF.

This rearrangement joins TRBV18 to TRBJ2-1; TRBD2 matches at 13 bases. CDR1 and CDR2 (germline): KGHSH, LQKENI. The CDR3 spans 16 residues. V lost 4 bases and J lost 8; bases outside the gene matches: 8. CDR3: CASSLRTSGSGDEQFF. The CDR3 DNA reads as TGTGCCAGCTCACTTAGGACTAGCGGGAGTGGGGATGAGCAGTTCTTC.

The chain couples TRBV5-6 to TRBJ2-1, with D possibly being TRBD1 (6 bases). Trimming removed 4 bases at V and 6 bases at J, with 17 bases between. The CDR3 has 15 amino acids. The germline gives CDR1 SGHDT, CDR2 YYEEEE. CDR3 nucleotides: TGTGCCAGCAGCACAAACCCCCACAGGGTCAATGAGCAGTTCTTC. Its protein product is CASSTNPHRVNEQFF.

This clone was seen only a few times. The rearrangement joins TRBV4-2 to TRBJ2-7, with D perhaps TRBD2 (6 bases). V dropped 4 bases and J dropped 3 bases, with 13 bases sitting between them. Germline V gene sequence: CDR1 LGHNA, CDR2 YNFKEQ. The length of the CDR3 is 14 residues. CDR3 sequence: CASSRERASYEQYF. The CDR3 DNA follows: TGTGCCAGCAGCCGGGAGCGGGCTAGCTACGAGCAGTACTTC.

This clone has only a few counts. V and J are TRBV11-2 and TRBJ2-1; D gene uncertain. Germline CDR1 reads SGHAT; CDR2 reads FQNNGV. V lost 5 bases, J lost 8 bases, and 10 bases lay in between. The CDR3 is 12 residues long. The CDR3 protein is CASSPLSHEQFF. CDR3 nucleotide sequence: TGTGCCAGCAGCCCTCTTTCTCATGAGCAGTTCTTC.

This clone has only one observation. Given the absence of the conserved phenylalanine or tryptophan at the CDR3 end, a read error is likely. It is unclear where the CDR3 begins or ends on the DNA, so no DNA is shown, and the CDR3 is as TCRdb lists it. V gene TRBV24-1 combines with J gene TRBJ2-7; TRBD1 is the table's D call, not checked against the DNA. Germline CDR1 reads KGHDR; CDR2 reads SFDVKD. The CDR3 is 9 residues long, counting both termini. This CDR3 is CATSDPTDL.

This clone was observed a single time. The chain has TRBV7-8 and TRBJ2-7; D is perhaps TRBD2 (5 bases). CDR1 SGHVS and CDR2 FQNEAQ come from the germline V gene. CDR3 length equals 14 residues. With 1 base removed from V and 5 bases from J, the gap between germline ends came to 12 bases. For the CDR3, the DNA is TGTGCCAGCAGCTTAGAGAGGGTCTGGAACGAGCAGTACTTC. Its translation is CASSLERVWNEQYF.

The rearrangement uses TRBV19 and TRBJ1-1; D is perhaps TRBD1 (5 bases). Germline assignment: CDR1 LNHDA and CDR2 SQIVND (reference sequence). V lost 7 bases to trimming and J lost 5 bases, with 14 bases between them. CDR3 size: 13 residues. CDR3 coding DNA: TGTGCCAGTACCGTAGGGGAGGGGACTGAAGCTTTCTTT. It yields the protein CASTVGEGTEAFF.

The CDR3 reads CASSEFSGLLVPSEQYF. In DNA, the CDR3 is TGTGCCAGCAGTGAGTTTTCTGGTCTCCTAGTCCCCTCCGAGCAGTACTTC. The chain combines TRBV2 with TRBJ2-7; D call uncertain. Germline CDR1 SNHLY, CDR2 FYNNEI. Trimming removed 3 bases from V and 6 bases from J, with 24 bases in between. This CDR3 has 17 amino acids. Full variable domain (missing parts from reference TRBV2 and TRBJ2-7): EPEVTQTPSHQVTQMGQEVILRCVPISNHLYFYWYRQILGQKVEFLVSFYNNEISEKSEIFDDQFSVERPDGSNFTLKIRSTKLEDSAMYFCASSEFSGLLVPSEQYFGPGTRLTVT.

The V and J genes are TRBV11-1 and TRBJ2-7; D may be TRBD1 (6 bases). This CDR3 spans 14 amino acids. The germline gives CDR1 SGHAT, CDR2 FQDESV (reference sequence). Trimming removed 5 bases at V and 1 base at J, with 12 bases between. CDR3 DNA: TGTGCCAGCAGCGCATACAGGGAATCCTACGAGCAGTACTTC. This gives the protein CASSAYRESYEQYF.

The rearrangement links TRBV11-3 to TRBJ1-3; D remains ambiguous. The CDR3 runs to 15 residues. Trimming left V 1 base short and J 0 bases short, with 7 bases between. Germline V gene lookup returns CDR1 SGHNT and CDR2 YENEEA. The CDR3 sequence is CASSLGATSGNTIYF. DNA for the CDR3: TGTGCCAGCAGCTTAGGGGCGACCTCTGGAAACACCATATATTTT.